Listed here are 5 T cell receptor beta chains from one sample, sequenced in a study of glioma-infiltrating T cells. TCR alpha and beta CDR3 regions were amplified from RNA using iRepertoire nested multiplex PCR. One entry per CDR3 protein, called by TCRdb with MiXCR from the multiplex PCR reads. The sample lists about 180,000 distinct CDR3 sequences, roughly 45% occurring once. Sample: glioma tissue, nonneoplastic brain tissue, or PBMCs (not recorded which). These receptors were taken from a human donor with low-grade glioma or glioblastoma, undergoing nonglioma brain surgery, or in good health (not recorded which).

A remark on this clonotype: This clone may be a read error of a much larger clone one base away. The chain uses TRBV6-1 and TRBJ1-1; possibly TRBD1 for D (5 bases). Germline V CDR1 and CDR2: MNHNS, SASEGT. This CDR3 contains 15 residues. The CDR3 here is CASSDTRVWNTESFF. The CDR3 DNA sequence: TGTGCCAGCAGTGATACCAGGGTCTGGAACACTGAATCTTTCTTT.

For this clonotype: This sequence may be a read error, since a much larger clone differs from it by one base. CDR3: CASSFITGKLFF. DNA for the CDR3: TGTGCCAGCAGTTTCATCACCGGGAAGCTGTTTTTT. This chain joins TRBV28 and TRBJ2-2; D might be TRBD2 (5 bases). The CDR3 contains 12 residues. Germline CDR1 and CDR2: MDHEN and SYDVKM. Filled out from reference TRBV28 and TRBJ2-2, the complete variable domain reads DVKVTQSSRYLVKRTGEKVFLECVQDMDHENMFWYRQDPGLGLRLIYFSYDVKMKEKGDIPEGYSVSREKKERFSLILESASTNQTSMYLCASSFITGKLFFGEGSRLTVL.

In this sample, this clonotype turned up many times. The chain couples TRBV12-3 or TRBV12-4 to TRBJ1-1; D unresolved. This CDR3 has 13 amino acids. Between the trimmed V and J ends, which lost 3 bases and 1 base, there was a span of 6 bases. The CDR3 spells CASSLVENTEAFF. Written as DNA, the CDR3 is TGTGCCAGCAGTTTGGTGGAGAACACTGAAGCTTTCTTT.

This clonotype was detected once. This may come from a read error, since a much larger clone is one base off. This chain joins TRBV2 and TRBJ1-1, with D possibly TRBD1 on 5 matching bases. Germline lookup yields CDR1 SNHLY and CDR2 FYNNEI. The CDR3 contains 15 residues. CDR3 sequence (DNA): TGTGCCAGCAGCCTAGCTGGGGCTCTGAACAGTGAAGCTTTCTTT. This translates into CASSLAGALNSEAFF. Complete variable domain (other parts from reference TRBV2 and TRBJ1-1): EPEVTQTPSHQVTQMGQEVILRCVPISNHLYFYWYRQILGQKVEFLVSFYNNEISEKSEIFDDQFSVERPDGSNFTLKIRSTKLEDSAMYFCASSLAGALNSEAFFGQGTRLTVV.

This clonotype appeared many times. The V call is TRBV6-1, the J call TRBJ1-1; no reliable D call. The V and J ends lost 2 bases and 2 bases respectively, with 9 bases between them. Germline CDR1 and CDR2: MNHNS and SASEGT. This CDR3 region has 14 residues. This chain's CDR3 is CASSEWNGNTEAFF. Here the CDR3 DNA reads TGTGCCAGCAGTGAATGGAACGGTAACACTGAAGCTTTCTTT.